The 10 T cell receptor beta chains in this list originate from one sample, sequenced in a study of tumor and adjacent non-tumor tissue in lung cancer. RNA was extracted from bulk tissue without any cell sorting. A modified ARM-PCR protocol with three rounds of nested PCR amplified TCRbeta. TCRdb reprocessed the multiplex PCR reads with MiXCR, giving one entry per CDR3 protein. There are about 85,000 distinct CDR3 sequences in the sample; around three fifths occur only once, and over 12% lies in the top ten. The sequenced sample consisted of lung tumor tissue. The origin of the receptors is a man between 65 and 85 years old with non-small cell lung cancer.

The chain carries TRBV6-4 and TRBJ2-1, with a tentative D call TRBD2 (5 bases). Germline loops: CDR1 MRHNA, CDR2 SNTAGT. The CDR3 contains 18 residues. Deletions cut 1 base from V and 6 bases from J, with 22 bases between. CDR3 DNA sequence: TGTGCCAGCAGTGACTTCCCATTAGCGCGACCCAATTTCAATGAGCAGTTCTTC. Its protein is CASSDFPLARPNFNEQFF.

As regards this clonotype: A much more abundant neighbour one base away suggests this may be a read error. The rearrangement joins TRBV5-6 to TRBJ2-1; 8 bases agree with TRBD1. Looked up from germline, CDR1 is SGHDT and CDR2 is YYEEEE. This CDR3 region has 17 residues. The chain's CDR3 is CARSLVGTGFSYNEQFF. CDR3 in DNA: TGTGCCCGCAGCTTGGTGGGGACAGGCTTCTCCTACAATGAGCAGTTCTTC.

This clonotype is medium-sized (0.01 to 0.1%) within its sample. V usage is TRBV12-3 or TRBV12-4 and J usage is TRBJ2-2; 14 nucleotides line up with TRBD2. There are 17 residues in the CDR3. Trimming at V came to 6 bases and at J to 2 bases, leaving 5 bases not matched to a gene. The CDR3 here is CASRRTSGGLNTGELFF. The CDR3 coding sequence is TGTGCCAGCAGAAGGACTAGCGGGGGGCTAAACACCGGGGAGCTGTTTTTT.

This clonotype has a count of ten or more. The chain uses TRBV29-1 and TRBJ2-3, with 10 bases lining up with TRBD2. CDR1 and CDR2 from the germline V gene are SQVTM and ANQGSEA. Unmatched junction bases numbered 4, after V lost 6 bases and J lost 1 base. CDR3 length equals 14 residues. The CDR3 loop is CSVAGTSGTDTQYF. The CDR3 nucleotides read TGCAGCGTCGCCGGGACTAGCGGCACAGATACGCAGTATTTT.

In its sample, this clonotype was seen a few times. A clone one base away is much larger, so this may be a read error. The chain has TRBV5-4 and TRBJ2-3; 7 bases agree with TRBD1. In germline, CDR1 is SGHNT, CDR2 YYREEE (reference sequence). CDR3 length: 15 amino acids. CDR3 DNA sequence: TGTGCCAGCAGCTTGGCGGGCCCGGGGACAGATTCGCAGTATTTT. It codes for CASSLAGPGTDSQYF.

In its sample, this clonotype was seen many times. V is TRBV6-1 and J is TRBJ2-1; either TRBD1 or TRBD2 may fit D (5 bases each). CDR1 MNHNS and CDR2 SASEGT come from the germline V gene. Trimming stripped 2 bases from V and 8 bases from J, with 16 bases between. The CDR3 covers 15 residues. CDR3 nucleotide sequence: TGTGCCAGCAGTGAATACACGGGGCTGGGCGATGAGCAGTTCTTC. Translation gives CASSEYTGLGDEQFF.

About this clonotype: One base away lies a much larger clone, so this may be a sequencing read error. J is TRBJ1-2 and V is TRBV5-4, with 8 bases identical to TRBD1. From germline, CDR1 is SGHNT and CDR2 YYREEE (reference sequence). The CDR3 sequence is 13 residues long. J was trimmed by 7 bases and V by 0 bases; bases with no gene match: 2. The CDR3 loop is CASSLAGGSGYTF. The CDR3, as DNA: TGTGCCAGCAGCTTGGCAGGGGGCAGTGGCTACACCTTC.

At least ten counts were recorded for this clonotype. This chain links TRBV28 with TRBJ2-6; no clear D gene. The CDR3 runs 14 residues. From germline, CDR1 is MDHEN and CDR2 SYDVKM. Trimming stripped 2 bases from V and 3 bases from J, with 5 bases between. The DNA for the CDR3 is TGTGCCAGCAGTTTAATATATGGGGCCAACGTCCTGACTTTC. Amino acid sequence: CASSLIYGANVLTF. Using reference TRBV28 and TRBJ2-6 for the parts outside the CDR3, the full variable domain is DVKVTQSSRYLVKRTGEKVFLECVQDMDHENMFWYRQDPGLGLRLIYFSYDVKMKEKGDIPEGYSVSREKKERFSLILESASTNQTSMYLCASSLIYGANVLTFGAGSRLTVL.

At least ten counts were recorded for this clonotype. This chain connects TRBV29-1 to TRBJ2-3; D remains unclear. V lost 4 bases to trimming and J lost 0 bases, with 5 bases between them. The CDR3 totals 12 residues. Germline CDR1 reads SQVTM; CDR2 reads ANQGSEA. CDR3 loop: CSVVPSTDTQYF. The CDR3, as DNA: TGCAGCGTTGTCCCGAGCACAGATACGCAGTATTTT.

Points on this clonotype: An end of the junction does not agree with germline; a read error may underlie this. This rearrangement joins TRBV6-6 to TRBJ1-5; a weak D match, TRBD1 (5 bases). The CDR3 is made up of 14 amino acids. Germline lookup yields CDR1 MNHNY and CDR2 SVGAGI (reference sequence). In DNA, the CDR3 is TGTGCCAGCAGTGCAGGCGGGACCAATCAGCCCCAACATTTT. Translation: CASSAGGTNQPQHF.